This TCR beta chain was captured by sequencing in a study of T cells in Graves' hyperthyroidism and ophthalmopathy. Study-level findings and limits: Blood also contained most expanded thyroid clonotypes above 0.001.

This clonotype was detected a few times. Its antigen is undetermined. Germline loops: CDR1 SNHLY, CDR2 FYNNEI. V was clipped by 4 bases and J by 1 base, with 7 bases between them. The CDR3 runs to 13 residues. RNA transcripts gave rise to amplified TCR beta CDR3 regions. With the HTBI primer set, the TCR CDR3 went through a first round of RT-PCR. TCRdb redid the calling of the multiplex PCR reads with MiXCR, one entry per CDR3 protein. The sample lists 500,000 to 600,000 distinct CDR3 sequences; 35% to 50% were seen once. The TCR originated in an adult woman with Graves' disease, either hyperthyroidism or ophthalmopathy (not recorded which). The chain recombines TRBV2 with TRBJ1-1, with no clear D. Sequenced: peripheral blood or thyroid tissue (not recorded which). The CDR3 DNA reads as TGTGCCAGCAGTGTGGAGAGGAACACTGAAGCTTTCTTT. Translated, it gives CASSVERNTEAFF. Supplemented by reference TRBV2 and TRBJ1-1, the full variable domain reads EPEVTQTPSHQVTQMGQEVILRCVPISNHLYFYWYRQILGQKVEFLVSFYNNEISEKSEIFDDQFSVERPDGSNFTLKIRSTKLEDSAMYFCASSVERNTEAFFGQGTRLTVV.